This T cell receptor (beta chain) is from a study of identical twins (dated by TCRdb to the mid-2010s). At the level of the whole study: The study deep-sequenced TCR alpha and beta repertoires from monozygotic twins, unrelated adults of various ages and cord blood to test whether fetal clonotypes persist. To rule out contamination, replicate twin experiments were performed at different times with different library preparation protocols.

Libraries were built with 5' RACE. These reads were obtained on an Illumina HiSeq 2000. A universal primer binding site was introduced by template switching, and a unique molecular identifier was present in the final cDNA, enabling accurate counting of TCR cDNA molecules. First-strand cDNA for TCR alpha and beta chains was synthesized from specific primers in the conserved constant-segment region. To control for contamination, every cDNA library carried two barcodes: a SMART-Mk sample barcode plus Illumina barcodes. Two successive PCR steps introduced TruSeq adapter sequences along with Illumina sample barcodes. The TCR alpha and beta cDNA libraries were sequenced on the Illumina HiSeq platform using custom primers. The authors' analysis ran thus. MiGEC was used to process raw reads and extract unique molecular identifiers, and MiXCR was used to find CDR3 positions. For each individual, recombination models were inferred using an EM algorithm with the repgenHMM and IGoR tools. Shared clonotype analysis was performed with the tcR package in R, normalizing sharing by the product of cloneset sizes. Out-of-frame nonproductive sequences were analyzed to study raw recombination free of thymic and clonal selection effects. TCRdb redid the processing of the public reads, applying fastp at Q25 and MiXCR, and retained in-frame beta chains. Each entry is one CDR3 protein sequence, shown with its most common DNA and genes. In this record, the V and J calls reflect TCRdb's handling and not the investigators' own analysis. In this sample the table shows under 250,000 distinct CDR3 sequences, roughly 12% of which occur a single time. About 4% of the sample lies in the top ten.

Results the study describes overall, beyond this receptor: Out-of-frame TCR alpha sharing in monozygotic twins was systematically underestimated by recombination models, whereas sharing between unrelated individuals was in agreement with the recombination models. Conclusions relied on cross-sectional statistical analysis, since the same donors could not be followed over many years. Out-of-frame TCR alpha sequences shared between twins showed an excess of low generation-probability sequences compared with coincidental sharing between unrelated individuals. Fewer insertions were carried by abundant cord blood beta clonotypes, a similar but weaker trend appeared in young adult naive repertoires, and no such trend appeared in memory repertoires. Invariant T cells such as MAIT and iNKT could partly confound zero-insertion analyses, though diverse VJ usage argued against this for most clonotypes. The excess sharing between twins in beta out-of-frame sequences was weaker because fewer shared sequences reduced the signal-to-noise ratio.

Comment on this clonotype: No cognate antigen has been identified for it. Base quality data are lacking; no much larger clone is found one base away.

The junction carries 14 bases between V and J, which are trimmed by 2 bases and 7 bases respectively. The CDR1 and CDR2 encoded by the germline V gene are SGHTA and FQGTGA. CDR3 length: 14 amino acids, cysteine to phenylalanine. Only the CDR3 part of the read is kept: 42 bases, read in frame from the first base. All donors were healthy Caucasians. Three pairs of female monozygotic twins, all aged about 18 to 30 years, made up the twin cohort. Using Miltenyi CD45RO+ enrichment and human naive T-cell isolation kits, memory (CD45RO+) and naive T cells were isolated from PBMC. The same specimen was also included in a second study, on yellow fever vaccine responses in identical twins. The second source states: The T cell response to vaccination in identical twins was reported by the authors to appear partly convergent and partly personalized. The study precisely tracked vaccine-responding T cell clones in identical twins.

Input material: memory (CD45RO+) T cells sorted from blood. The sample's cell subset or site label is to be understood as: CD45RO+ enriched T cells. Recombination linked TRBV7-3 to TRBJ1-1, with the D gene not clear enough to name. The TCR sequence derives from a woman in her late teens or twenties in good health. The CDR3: CASSLRGFPDEAFF. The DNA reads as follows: TGTGCCAGCAGCTTACGTGGTTTTCCAGATGAAGCTTTCTTT.